The rows below give T cell receptor beta chains drawn from one sample of a study of PD-1 blockade in classical Hodgkin lymphoma. Sequenced by immunoSEQ multiplex PCR; TCRdb stores in-frame clones only, minus some. Among tens of thousands of clones listed, 78% were seen once. The sample was peripheral blood mononuclear cells (PBMCs), taken before the fourth cycle of nivolumab. The source is a human donor with classical Hodgkin lymphoma. Both conserved end residues are part of each CDR3. Each record gives: J gene, clone size, V gene, D gene, CDR3 DNA, CDR3 protein. A D gene is named only where the DNA matches it firmly. Size tells how often a clone was seen (once, few, many) or the class of an expanded clone, and some rows leave it out.

TRBJ1-6 | . | TRBV10-3 | . | TGTGCCATCAGTGGGACAGATAATTCACCCCTCCACTTT | CAISGTDNSPLHF
TRBJ1-1 | . | TRBV2 | . | TGTGCCAGCAGTGAACAGCCGAACACTGAAGCTTTCTTT | CASSEQPNTEAFF
TRBJ2-5 | . | TRBV2 | . | TGTGCCAGCAATAAGGGCAGGAGAGCCAAAGAGACCCAGTACTTC | CASNKGRRAKETQYF
TRBJ1-2 | . | TRBV7-3 | . | TGTGCCAGCAGCGAACAGGGTGGAAACTATGGCTACACCTTC | CASSEQGGNYGYTF
TRBJ1-2 | . | TRBV4-3 | . | TGCGCCAGCAGCCAAGATCCCCCCCACAGCAGGCGCTCCTATGGCTACACCTTC | CASSQDPPHSRRSYGYTF
TRBJ1-3 | . | TRBV20-1 | . | TGCAGTGCTAGTGGAGGAAGCACCATATATTTT | CSASGGSTIYF
TRBJ1-2 | . | TRBV5-4 | . | TGTGCCAGCAGCTTGGCCCGGGCTAACTATGGCTACACCTTC | CASSLARANYGYTF
TRBJ2-6 | . | TRBV29-1 | TRBD1 | TGCAGCGTTGGCACCGGGACAGGGGCGCCTCTCTCTGGGGCCAACGTCCTGACTTTC | CSVGTGTGAPLSGANVLTF
TRBJ1-5 | once | TRBV27 | . | TGTGCCAGCAGTCCGGGCGGGGCCCCTTATAGCAATCAGCCCCAGCATTTT | CASSPGGAPYSNQPQHF
TRBJ1-3 | . | TRBV9 | . | TGTGCCAGCAGCGTATCAGGTTCAGGAAACACCATATATTTT | CASSVSGSGNTIYF
TRBJ1-6 | . | TRBV19 | . | TGTGCCAGTAGCAATGCAAATAGGTGGGGCGCTTATTCACCCCTCCACTTT | CASSNANRWGAYSPLHF
TRBJ1-1 | . | TRBV5-1 | . | TGCGCCAGCAGCTCTCCATCGGCCTCGGACACACCACTTCTCTTT | CASSSPSASDTPLLF
TRBJ2-5 | . | TRBV18 | TRBD2 | TGTGCCAGCTCACCAAATCCCGGACTAGCGGGAGTAGGGGAGACCCAGTACTTC | CASSPNPGLAGVGETQYF
TRBJ2-7 | . | TRBV7-9 | TRBD1 | TGTGCCAGCAGCTCCGGGACAGGGTCCTACGAGCAGTACTTC | CASSSGTGSYEQYF
TRBJ2-3 | many | TRBV15 | . | TGTGCCACCAGCAGTGATAACACAGATACGCAGTATTTT | CATSSDNTDTQYF
TRBJ1-2 | . | TRBV7-9 | TRBD1 | TGTGCCAGCAGCTTAGGAAGTCAGGGGGCCTGGGGCTACACCTTC | CASSLGSQGAWGYTF
TRBJ2-3 | . | TRBV19 | . | TGTGCCAGTAGTATAGGGGCGGGATCAGCAGGCACAGATACGCAGTATTTT | CASSIGAGSAGTDTQYF
TRBJ1-2 | . | TRBV25-1 | . | TGTGCCAGCAGTGCAGGGAGCTATGGCTACACCTTC | CASSAGSYGYTF
TRBJ2-7 | . | TRBV27 | TRBD2 | TGTGCCAGCAGTCCGAGGACTAGCGGGAGGGCCTTCCTCGGGCAGTACTTC | CASSPRTSGRAFLGQYF
TRBJ2-7 | once | TRBV6-6 | . | TGTGCCAGCAGTTTCGGACAGCATTACTACGAGCAGTACTTC | CASSFGQHYYEQYF
TRBJ2-3 | . | TRBV6-6 | TRBD2 | TGTGCCAGCAGTCATCGGGGGGAAACAGATACGCAGTATTTT | CASSHRGETDTQYF
TRBJ2-7 | . | TRBV6-5 | . | TGTGCCAGCAATGATCAGGGGTCGGGGTACGAGCAGTACTTC | CASNDQGSGYEQYF
TRBJ1-4 | few | TRBV10-3 | TRBD1 | TGTGCCATCAGTGAGGGGGACAGGCCAAATGAAAAACTGTTTTTT | CAISEGDRPNEKLFF
TRBJ2-7 | . | TRBV25-1 | . | TGTGCCAGCAGTGTTAGCGGCTACGAGCAGTACTTC | CASSVSGYEQYF
TRBJ1-1 | . | TRBV9 | TRBD1 | TGTGCCAGCAGCGTAGAACAGGGGTTGGGGACTGAAGCTTTCTTT | CASSVEQGLGTEAFF
TRBJ2-7 | few | TRBV5-1 | . | TGCGCCAGCACCTTGGGGGGACCCTACGAGCAGTACTTC | CASTLGGPYEQYF
TRBJ1-2 | once | TRBV10-3 | . | TGTGCCATCAGTGAGTCGAGGCCGCGCAAGGGTGGCTACACCTTC | CAISESRPRKGGYTF
TRBJ2-5 | . | TRBV9 | TRBD2 | TGTGCCAGCAGCGTAGGTCTAGCGGCACAAGAGACCCAGTACTTC | CASSVGLAAQETQYF
TRBJ1-6 | . | TRBV30 | . | TGTGCCTGGAGTTGGCAACACAGGAGCTCCTATAATTCACCCCTCCACTTT | CAWSWQHRSSYNSPLHF
TRBJ2-1 | . | TRBV30 | . | TGTGCCTGGAGGGACTACAATGAGCAGTTCTTC | CAWRDYNEQFF
TRBJ2-3 | . | TRBV9 | TRBD2 | TGTGCCAGCAGCGTAGGGTTCGGGGTAGCGGGAGTAATGTATACGCAGTATTTT | CASSVGFGVAGVMYTQYF
TRBJ2-7 | once | TRBV7-9 | TRBD1 | TGTGCCAGCAGCTCGGACAGGAGAACTTACGAGCAGTACTTC | CASSSDRRTYEQYF
TRBJ1-6 | few | TRBV6-6 | TRBD1 | TGTGCCAGCAGTTACTCCGGGACAGGGGGCTCACCCCTCCACTTT | CASSYSGTGGSPLHF
TRBJ1-1 | . | TRBV5-4 | TRBD1 | TGTGCCAGCAGCCCAGGGGGCCTGAACACTGAAGCTTTCTTT | CASSPGGLNTEAFF
TRBJ2-5 | . | TRBV30 | TRBD2 | TGTGCCTGGAGTGTAGCTAGCGGGAATCGGGAGACCCAGTACTTC | CAWSVASGNRETQYF
TRBJ2-7 | . | TRBV4-3 | TRBD2 | TGCGCCAGCAGCCAAGACCTTAGCGGGAGTCCCCCCTACGAGCAGTACTTC | CASSQDLSGSPPYEQYF
TRBJ1-2 | . | TRBV5-4 | . | TGTGCCAGCAGCTATGGGCAGGAGGGCTATGGCTACACCTTC | CASSYGQEGYGYTF
TRBJ1-3 | . | TRBV5-4 | TRBD1 | TGTGCCAGCAGCTTGGCGACAGGGTTTGGAAACACCATATATTTT | CASSLATGFGNTIYF
TRBJ2-7 | . | TRBV6-5 | . | TGTGCCAGCAGATATGAGGGTTCCCTCTTCTACGAGCAGTACTTC | CASRYEGSLFYEQYF
TRBJ1-3 | . | TRBV9 | . | TGTGCCAGCAGCGGGCCCCCAGATGGAAACACCATATATTTT | CASSGPPDGNTIYF
TRBJ2-4 | . | TRBV5-1 | . | TGCGCCAGCAGCTTCGCGCGGGACCCTACGCCCATTCAGTACTTC | CASSFARDPTPIQYF
TRBJ1-4 | . | TRBV6-5 | . | TGTGCCAGCACCCAACAGGGCTTGAGTAATGAAAAACTGTTTTTT | CASTQQGLSNEKLFF
TRBJ2-3 | . | TRBV27 | TRBD1 | TGTGCCAGCAGTTTTCGACAGGGGACAGATACGCAGTATTTT | CASSFRQGTDTQYF
TRBJ1-6 | few | TRBV2 | TRBD1 | TGTGCCAGCAGTGAAGGGCCAGGGGGCCACTCACCCCTCCACTTT | CASSEGPGGHSPLHF
TRBJ1-6 | . | TRBV18 | TRBD1 | TGTGCCAGCTCACCATCGACAGGGGAACTCTATAATTCACCCCTCCACTTT | CASSPSTGELYNSPLHF
TRBJ2-7 | . | TRBV18 | TRBD1 | TGTGCCAGCTCACCAAGGACAGGGATCGACGAGCAGTACTTC | CASSPRTGIDEQYF
TRBJ2-7 | . | TRBV28 | . | TGTGCCAGCAGTCCGGGACGATACTACGAGCAGTACTTC | CASSPGRYYEQYF
TRBJ1-5 | . | TRBV6-5 | TRBD1 | TGTGCCAGCAGCCGGACAGGAAGCAATCAGCCCCAGCATTTT | CASSRTGSNQPQHF
TRBJ1-1 | . | TRBV9 | TRBD1 | TGTGCCAGCAGCGACGCAGACAGGGGGCTCTGGACTGAAGCTTTCTTT | CASSDADRGLWTEAFF
TRBJ1-5 | . | TRBV2 | TRBD1 | TGTGCCAGCAGTGTGGAGGGGGCGATTCAGCCCCAGCATTTT | CASSVEGAIQPQHF
TRBJ2-7 | . | TRBV9 | . | TGTGCCAGCAGCGTAGGGGCTAGCGTCTCCTACGAGCAGTACTTC | CASSVGASVSYEQYF
TRBJ1-5 | few | TRBV18 | TRBD1 | TGTGCCAGCTCACCAGGGACAGGGGGCATCCAGCCCCAGCATTTT | CASSPGTGGIQPQHF
TRBJ1-1 | . | TRBV28 | . | TGTGCCAGCAGTTTAGCCACAGAGTCAAACACTGAAGCTTTCTTT | CASSLATESNTEAFF
TRBJ2-2 | . | TRBV28 | . | TGTGCCAGTCGATACGGGACAAGGAACACCGGGGAGCTGTTTTTT | CASRYGTRNTGELFF
TRBJ2-2 | . | TRBV7-9 | . | TGTGCCAGCAGCTCCGGCTCTGGACAGTTCGCGAACACCGGGGAGCTGTTTTTT | CASSSGSGQFANTGELFF
TRBJ2-1 | . | TRBV2 | . | TGTGCCAGCAGGGGAGGGGGGCCATACAATGAGCAGTTCTTC | CASRGGGPYNEQFF
TRBJ1-1 | . | TRBV7-8 | TRBD1 | TGTGCCAGCAGCTTAGTTGGGGGACAGGGGAACACTGAAGCTTTCTTT | CASSLVGGQGNTEAFF
TRBJ2-7 | . | TRBV7-4 | TRBD2 | TGTGCCAGCAGCTTAGCCGGACTAGCGGGGGAAAGGAACGAGCAGTACTTC | CASSLAGLAGERNEQYF
TRBJ2-1 | . | TRBV15 | . | TGTGCCACCAGCAGGAGAGGGACAGGCGGGGAGGGGCAGTTCTTC | CATSRRGTGGEGQFF